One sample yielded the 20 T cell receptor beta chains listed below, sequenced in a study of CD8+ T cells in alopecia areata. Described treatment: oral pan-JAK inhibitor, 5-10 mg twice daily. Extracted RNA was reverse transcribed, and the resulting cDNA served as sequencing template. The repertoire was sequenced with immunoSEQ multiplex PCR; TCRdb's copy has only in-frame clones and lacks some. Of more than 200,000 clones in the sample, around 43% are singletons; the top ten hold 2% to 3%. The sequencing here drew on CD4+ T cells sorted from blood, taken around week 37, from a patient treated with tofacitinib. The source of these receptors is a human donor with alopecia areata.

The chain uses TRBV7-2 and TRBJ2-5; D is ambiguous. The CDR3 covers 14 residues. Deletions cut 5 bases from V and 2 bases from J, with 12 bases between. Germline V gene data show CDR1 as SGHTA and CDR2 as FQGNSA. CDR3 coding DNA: TGTGCCAGCAGCGGACGGACCCGACAAGAGACCCAGTACTTC. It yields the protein CASSGRTRQETQYF.

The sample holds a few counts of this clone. The CDR3 nucleotides are TGTGCCAGTAGTAGACCGACTAGCGGGTTAGGCAATGAGCAGTTCTTC. Protein: CASSRPTSGLGNEQFF. The V call is TRBV19, the J call TRBJ2-1; 10 bases fit TRBD2. Germline loops: CDR1 LNHDA, CDR2 SQIVND (reference sequence). There are 16 residues in the CDR3. The V gene end was trimmed by 4 bases and the J gene end by 6 bases; junction bases not matched to a gene: 9.

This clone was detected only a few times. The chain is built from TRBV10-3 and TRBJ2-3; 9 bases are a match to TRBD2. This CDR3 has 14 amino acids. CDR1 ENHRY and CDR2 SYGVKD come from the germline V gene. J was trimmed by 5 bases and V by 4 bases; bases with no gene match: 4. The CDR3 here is CAISVAGEGDTQYF. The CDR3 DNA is TGTGCCATCAGTGTAGCGGGAGAAGGAGATACGCAGTATTTT.

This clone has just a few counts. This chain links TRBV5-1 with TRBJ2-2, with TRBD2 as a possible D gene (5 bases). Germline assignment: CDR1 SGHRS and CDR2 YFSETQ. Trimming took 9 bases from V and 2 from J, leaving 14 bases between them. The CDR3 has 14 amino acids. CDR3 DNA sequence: TGCGCCACCGCGGCAAGCGGCAACACCGGGGAGCTGTTTTTT. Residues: CATAASGNTGELFF.

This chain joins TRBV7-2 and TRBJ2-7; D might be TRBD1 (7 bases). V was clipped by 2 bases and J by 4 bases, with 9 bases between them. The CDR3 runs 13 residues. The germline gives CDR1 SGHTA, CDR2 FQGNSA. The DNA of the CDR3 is TGTGCCAGCAGCTTACCAGGGGGGTACGAGCAGTACTTC. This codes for CASSLPGGYEQYF. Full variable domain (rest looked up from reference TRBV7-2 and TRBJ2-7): GAGVSQSPSNKVTEKGKDVELRCDPISGHTALYWYRQSLGQGLEFLIYFQGNSAPDKSGLPSDRFSAERTGGSVSTLTIQRTQQEDSAVYLCASSLPGGYEQYFGPGTRLTVT.

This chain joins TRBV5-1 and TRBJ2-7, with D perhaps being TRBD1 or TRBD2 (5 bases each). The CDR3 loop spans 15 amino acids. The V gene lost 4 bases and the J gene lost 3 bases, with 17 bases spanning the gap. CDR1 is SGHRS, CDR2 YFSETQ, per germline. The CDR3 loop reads CASSLLGVGNYEQYF. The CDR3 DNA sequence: TGCGCCAGCAGCCTGCTGGGGGTGGGGAACTACGAGCAGTACTTC.

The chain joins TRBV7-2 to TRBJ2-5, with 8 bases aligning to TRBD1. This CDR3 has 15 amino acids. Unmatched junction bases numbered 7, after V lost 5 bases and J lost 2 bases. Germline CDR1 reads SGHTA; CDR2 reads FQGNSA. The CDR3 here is CASSTSGGSQETQYF. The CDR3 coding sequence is TGTGCCAGCAGCACCTCAGGGGGCTCTCAAGAGACCCAGTACTTC.

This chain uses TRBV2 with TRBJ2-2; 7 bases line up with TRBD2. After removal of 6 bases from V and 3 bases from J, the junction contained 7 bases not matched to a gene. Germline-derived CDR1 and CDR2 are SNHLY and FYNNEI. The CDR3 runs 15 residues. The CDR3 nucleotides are TGTGCCAGCAGGTCGGCTAGCGGCTACACCGGGGAGCTGTTTTTT. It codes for CASRSASGYTGELFF.

The CDR3 DNA is TGCGCCAGCAGCTCCGCCGGGACAGGGGTCGGCATTCAGTACTTC. It encodes CASSSAGTGVGIQYF. The chain couples TRBV5-1 to TRBJ2-4; 10 bases map to TRBD1. J gave up 9 bases and V 3 bases, and 9 bases lay outside the gene matches. Germline loops: CDR1 SGHRS, CDR2 YFSETQ. This CDR3 spans 15 amino acids.

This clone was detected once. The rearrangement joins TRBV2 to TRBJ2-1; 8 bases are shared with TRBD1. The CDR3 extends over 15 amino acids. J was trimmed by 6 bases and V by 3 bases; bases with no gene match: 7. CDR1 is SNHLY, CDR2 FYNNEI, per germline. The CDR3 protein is CASSDGGTGRNEQFF. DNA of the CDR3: TGTGCCAGCAGTGACGGTGGGACAGGACGCAATGAGCAGTTCTTC.

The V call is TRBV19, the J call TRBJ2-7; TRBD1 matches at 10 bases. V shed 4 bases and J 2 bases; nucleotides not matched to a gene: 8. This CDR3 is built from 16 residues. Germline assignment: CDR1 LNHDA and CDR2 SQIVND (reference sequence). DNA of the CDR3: TGTGCCAGTAGTACCCCCGGGACAGGGGCAACCTACGAGCAGTACTTC. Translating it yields CASSTPGTGATYEQYF. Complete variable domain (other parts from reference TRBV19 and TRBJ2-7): DGGITQSPKYLFRKEGQNVTLSCEQNLNHDAMYWYRQDPGQGLRLIYYSQIVNDFQKGDIAEGYSVSREKKESFPLTVTSAQKNPTAFYLCASSTPGTGATYEQYFGPGTRLTVT.

CDR3 residues: CASSPTPLAGPPLDTQYF. The CDR3 nucleotides are TGTGCCAGCAGCCCGACTCCACTTGCGGGGCCACCTTTAGATACGCAGTATTTT. J is TRBJ2-3 and V is TRBV11-2; D might be TRBD2 (6 bases). This CDR3 is 18 amino acids long. Germline CDR1 reads SGHAT; CDR2 reads FQNNGV. With 5 bases removed from V and 5 bases from J, the gap between germline ends came to 26 bases.

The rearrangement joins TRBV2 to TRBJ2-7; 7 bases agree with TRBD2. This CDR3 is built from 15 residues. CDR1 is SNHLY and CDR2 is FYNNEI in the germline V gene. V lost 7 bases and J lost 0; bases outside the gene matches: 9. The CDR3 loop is CASKLSLAASYEQYF. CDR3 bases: TGTGCCAGCAAACTTTCTCTAGCGGCCTCCTACGAGCAGTACTTC.

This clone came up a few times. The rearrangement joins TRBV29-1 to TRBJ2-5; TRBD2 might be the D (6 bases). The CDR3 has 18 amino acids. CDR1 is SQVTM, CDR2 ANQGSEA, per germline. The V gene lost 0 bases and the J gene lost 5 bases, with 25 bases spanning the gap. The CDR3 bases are TGCAGCGTTGAAGAGGGGTCTGGCGGGATAGGAGGGTGGGAGACCCAGTACTTC. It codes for CSVEEGSGGIGGWETQYF.

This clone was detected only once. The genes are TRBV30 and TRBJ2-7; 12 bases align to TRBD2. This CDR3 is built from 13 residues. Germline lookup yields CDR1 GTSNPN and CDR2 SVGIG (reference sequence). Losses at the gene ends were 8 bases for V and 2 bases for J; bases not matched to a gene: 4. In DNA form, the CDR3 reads TGTGCCGGGCGGACTAGCGGGACCTACGAGCAGTACTTC. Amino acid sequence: CAGRTSGTYEQYF.

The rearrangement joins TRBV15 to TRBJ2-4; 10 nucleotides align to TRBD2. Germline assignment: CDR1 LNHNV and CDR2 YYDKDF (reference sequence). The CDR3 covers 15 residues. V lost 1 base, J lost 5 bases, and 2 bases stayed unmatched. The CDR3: CATSRGGLAENIQYF. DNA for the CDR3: TGTGCCACCAGCAGAGGAGGACTAGCGGAAAACATTCAGTACTTC.

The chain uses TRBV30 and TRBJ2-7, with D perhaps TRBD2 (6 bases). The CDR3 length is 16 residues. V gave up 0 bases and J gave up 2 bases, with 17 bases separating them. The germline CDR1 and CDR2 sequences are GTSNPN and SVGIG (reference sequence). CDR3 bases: TGTGCCTGGAGTGTACGTAGCGGCCGGGGGACCTACGAGCAGTACTTC. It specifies CAWSVRSGRGTYEQYF.

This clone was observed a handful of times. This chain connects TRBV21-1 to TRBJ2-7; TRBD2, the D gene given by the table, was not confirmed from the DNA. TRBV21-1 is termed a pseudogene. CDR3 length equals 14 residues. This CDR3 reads CASSKDLAGVEQYF. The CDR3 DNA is TGTGCCAGCAGCAAAGACCTAGCGGGAGTCGAGCAGTACTTC.

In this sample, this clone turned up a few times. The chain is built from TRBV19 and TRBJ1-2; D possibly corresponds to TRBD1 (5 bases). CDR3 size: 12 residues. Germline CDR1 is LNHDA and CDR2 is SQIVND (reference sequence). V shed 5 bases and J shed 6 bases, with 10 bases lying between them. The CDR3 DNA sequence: TGTGCCAGTAGTGCGGGGACGGATGGCTACACCTTC. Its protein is CASSAGTDGYTF.

The DNA for the CDR3 is TGTGCCAGCAGTTACGGGCAGGGTCGTATAGAGACCCAGTACTTC. It encodes CASSYGQGRIETQYF. The V call is TRBV6-6, the J call TRBJ2-5; D is perhaps TRBD1 (5 bases). There are 15 residues in the CDR3. Trimming took off 2 bases at V and 4 bases at J, with 14 bases between the two ends. CDR1 MNHNY and CDR2 SVGAGI come from the germline V gene (reference sequence).